The rows below give T cell receptor beta chains drawn from one sample of a study of long-term antiretroviral therapy in people with HIV. Some clones are missing from TCRdb's copy, which holds only in-frame ones; the method was immunoSEQ multiplex PCR. The sample holds about 21,000 clones; around 84% are singletons and the top ten take 3.4%. Sequencing was performed on unsorted PBMCs, taken 1.9 years after starting antiretroviral therapy. These receptor sequences come from a woman aged 50 to 65 with HIV. The CDR3 runs from the conserved cysteine through the conserved F or W. Fields, in order: clone size, V gene, J gene, D gene, CDR3 DNA, CDR3 protein. The D gene is left open where the match is weak. Clone size is given for some rows only: seen once, a few or many times, or a class if the clone is expanded.

clone size: NA; V gene: TRBV6-5; J gene: TRBJ2-1; D gene: TRBD2; CDR3 DNA: TGTGCCAGCAGTTCCCTAGCGGGGGGGCTCAATGAGCAGTTCTTC; CDR3 protein: CASSSLAGGLNEQFF
clone size: NA; V gene: TRBV7-2; J gene: TRBJ2-2; D gene: NA; CDR3 DNA: TGTGCCAGCAGCTTCAGGGTGGGGACCGGGGAGCTGTTTTTT; CDR3 protein: CASSFRVGTGELFF
clone size: few; V gene: TRBV27; J gene: TRBJ1-2; D gene: NA; CDR3 DNA: TGTGCCAGCAGTTTAATGTGGAGATCCTATGGCTACACCTTC; CDR3 protein: CASSLMWRSYGYTF
clone size: NA; V gene: TRBV5-5; J gene: TRBJ2-2; D gene: NA; CDR3 DNA: TGTGCCAGCAGCTTGCAGGGTTTGGTGGACACCGGGGAGCTGTTTTTT; CDR3 protein: CASSLQGLVDTGELFF
clone size: NA; V gene: TRBV28; J gene: TRBJ2-7; D gene: NA; CDR3 DNA: TGTGCCAGCAGTTTCTACCGGGACGCAGGCTCCTACGAGCAGTACTTC; CDR3 protein: CASSFYRDAGSYEQYF
clone size: NA; V gene: TRBV7-8; J gene: TRBJ2-5; D gene: NA; CDR3 DNA: TGTGCCAGCAGCTTAGAATCCCAAGAGACCCAGTACTTC; CDR3 protein: CASSLESQETQYF
clone size: NA; V gene: TRBV21-1; J gene: TRBJ1-1; D gene: NA; CDR3 DNA: TGTGCCAGCAGGGGTCGGGGGGACACTGAAGCTTTCTTT; CDR3 protein: CASRGRGDTEAFF
clone size: NA; V gene: TRBV5-6; J gene: TRBJ2-7; D gene: NA; CDR3 DNA: TGTGCCAGCAGCTTTATGGCGGGCGGACCGCCCGAGCAGTACTTC; CDR3 protein: CASSFMAGGPPEQYF
clone size: NA; V gene: TRBV7-9; J gene: TRBJ2-1; D gene: NA; CDR3 DNA: TGTGCCAGCAGCTTAGTCCGTTTTAAGGGTACGAATGAGCAGTTCTTC; CDR3 protein: CASSLVRFKGTNEQFF
clone size: NA; V gene: TRBV5-1; J gene: TRBJ1-1; D gene: NA; CDR3 DNA: TGCGCCAGCAGCTTGGAAGGCGGGGCCGGGGGGACTGAAGCTTTCTTT; CDR3 protein: CASSLEGGAGGTEAFF
clone size: NA; V gene: TRBV5-1; J gene: TRBJ2-5; D gene: TRBD2; CDR3 DNA: TGCGCCAGCAGCTTGGCTCTAGCGGCTGGAGAGACCCAGTACTTC; CDR3 protein: CASSLALAAGETQYF
clone size: NA; V gene: TRBV28; J gene: TRBJ2-1; D gene: TRBD2; CDR3 DNA: TGTGCCAGCAGTTCTCTCTTAGCGGGGGGGTTAGGTGAGCAGTTCTTC; CDR3 protein: CASSSLLAGGLGEQFF
clone size: once; V gene: TRBV7-3; J gene: TRBJ2-3; D gene: NA; CDR3 DNA: TGTGCCAGCAGCCAAGATGGGGGTCTGGGAACAGATACGCAGTATTTT; CDR3 protein: CASSQDGGLGTDTQYF
clone size: NA; V gene: TRBV19; J gene: TRBJ2-3; D gene: TRBD2; CDR3 DNA: TGTGCCATCTCACCGACTAGCAGCCGCACAGATACGCAGTATTTT; CDR3 protein: CAISPTSSRTDTQYF
clone size: NA; V gene: TRBV6-5; J gene: TRBJ2-7; D gene: NA; CDR3 DNA: TGTGCCAGCAGTTACGCAAACAGGGGAGGGGAGCAGTACTTC; CDR3 protein: CASSYANRGGEQYF
clone size: few; V gene: TRBV4-2; J gene: TRBJ1-6; D gene: TRBD1; CDR3 DNA: TGTGCCAGCAGCCAAGATAGGGACAGGGCTAATTCACCCCTCCACTTT; CDR3 protein: CASSQDRDRANSPLHF
clone size: NA; V gene: TRBV9; J gene: TRBJ2-3; D gene: TRBD2; CDR3 DNA: TGTGCCAGCAGCGTAGTCGGAAGCGGGGGGGTGATGGATACGCAGTATTTT; CDR3 protein: CASSVVGSGGVMDTQYF
clone size: NA; V gene: TRBV7-2; J gene: TRBJ2-3; D gene: NA; CDR3 DNA: TGTGCCAGCGCCCTATGGACCCTCACCACAGATACGCAGTATTTT; CDR3 protein: CASALWTLTTDTQYF
clone size: NA; V gene: TRBV28; J gene: TRBJ2-2; D gene: TRBD1; CDR3 DNA: TGTGCCAGCAGAGGGGGCCTGAACACCGGGGAGCTGTTTTTT; CDR3 protein: CASRGGLNTGELFF
clone size: once; V gene: TRBV28; J gene: TRBJ2-3; D gene: NA; CDR3 DNA: TGTGCCAGCAGTTTTAACCAGCCGATTGGGACGCAGTATTTT; CDR3 protein: CASSFNQPIGTQYF
clone size: NA; V gene: TRBV5-4; J gene: TRBJ2-5; D gene: TRBD1; CDR3 DNA: TGTGCCAGCAGCCGGGACAGGGGGCGAGAGACCCAGTACTTC; CDR3 protein: CASSRDRGRETQYF
clone size: once; V gene: TRBV7-2; J gene: TRBJ2-1; D gene: TRBD2; CDR3 DNA: TGTGCCAGCAGCTGGGGGACTATTTACAATGAGCAGTTCTTC; CDR3 protein: CASSWGTIYNEQFF
clone size: NA; V gene: TRBV25-1; J gene: TRBJ1-4; D gene: NA; CDR3 DNA: TGTGCCAGCAGTTCTCTAGAAGGGGGGCGCAGTGAAAAACTGTTTTTT; CDR3 protein: CASSSLEGGRSEKLFF
clone size: NA; V gene: TRBV2; J gene: TRBJ1-2; D gene: NA; CDR3 DNA: TGTGCCACCTCCTCGGATGGCCGGGGCTACACCTTC; CDR3 protein: CATSSDGRGYTF
clone size: NA; V gene: TRBV9; J gene: TRBJ2-6; D gene: TRBD1; CDR3 DNA: TGTGCCAGCAGCGTAGAGCTGGGGACAGGGGGCTCTGGGGCCAACGTCCTGACTTTC; CDR3 protein: CASSVELGTGGSGANVLTF
clone size: NA; V gene: TRBV4-2; J gene: TRBJ2-7; D gene: TRBD2; CDR3 DNA: TGTGCCAGCAGTCAAGTGAGCGGGGGGTCCGACGAGCAGTACTTC; CDR3 protein: CASSQVSGGSDEQYF
clone size: NA; V gene: TRBV5-1; J gene: TRBJ1-6; D gene: NA; CDR3 DNA: TGCGCCAGCCGGCAGGAAAATTCACCCCTCCACTTT; CDR3 protein: CASRQENSPLHF
clone size: NA; V gene: TRBV11-2; J gene: TRBJ2-7; D gene: NA; CDR3 DNA: TGTGCCAGCAGCTTAGTCGGGGATCCCTACGAGCAGTACTTC; CDR3 protein: CASSLVGDPYEQYF